These T cell receptor beta chains were read from a single sample in a study of shared clonotypes between healthy human individuals. The assay was immunoSEQ multiplex PCR, and TCRdb's table has in-frame clones only and misses some. The table has some 2,100,000 clones, around 95% seen once. Sample: naive CD4+ T cells sorted from blood. All receptors derive from a man between 18 and 35 years old in good health. Both conserved end residues are part of each CDR3. The D gene is left open where the match is weak. Clone size is stated in some rows and not others, as once, few, many or a class when expanded.

d_gene	abundance	v_gene	j_gene	CDR3nt	CDR3aa
-	-	TRBV5-1	TRBJ1-1	TGCGCCAGCAGCAATGGACAGCCGAACACTGAAGCTTTCTTT	CASSNGQPNTEAFF
TRBD1	-	TRBV5-5	TRBJ1-5	TGTGCCAGCAGCTTGGCCCGGACAGGGAGTAATCAGCCCCAGCATTTT	CASSLARTGSNQPQHF
TRBD2	-	TRBV5-6	TRBJ2-3	TGTGCCAGCAGCTTGCCCGGGACTAGCGGGAGAAGTGATACGCAGTATTTT	CASSLPGTSGRSDTQYF
TRBD1	-	TRBV7-9	TRBJ2-5	TGTGCCAGCAGCCCGACAGGGCACCAAGAGACCCAGTACTTC	CASSPTGHQETQYF
TRBD1	-	TRBV7-2	TRBJ2-7	TGTGCCAGCAGTTCTACGGGACAGGGGGCACAAGAGCAGTACTTC	CASSSTGQGAQEQYF
-	-	TRBV9	TRBJ2-5	TGTGCCAGCAGCGTAGAGACCGACTTGGGAGAGACCCAGTACTTC	CASSVETDLGETQYF
TRBD1	-	TRBV5-4	TRBJ2-7	TGTGCCAGCACCCTGACAGGGGGAACTGGGGAGCAGTACTTC	CASTLTGGTGEQYF
TRBD1	once	TRBV10-1	TRBJ2-3	TGCGCCAGCAGTGAGTGTGCTAGGACAGGGGACACAGATACGCAGTATTTT	CASSECARTGDTDTQYF
-	-	TRBV5-5	TRBJ1-1	TGTGCCAGCAGCTTGGAAACGGGGGGAGTGAACACTGAAGCTTTCTTT	CASSLETGGVNTEAFF
-	-	TRBV10-3	TRBJ2-3	TGTGCCATCAGCCCGGGACGAACCTTCACAGATACGCAGTATTTT	CAISPGRTFTDTQYF
TRBD2	-	TRBV6-1	TRBJ2-1	TGTGCCAGCACTATATCCGGGACTAGCATAAATGAGCAGTTCTTC	CASTISGTSINEQFF
TRBD2	-	TRBV6-5	TRBJ2-7	TGTGCCAGCAGTTACTCGCTGGGACTAGCGGCGGGGCAGTACTTC	CASSYSLGLAAGQYF
-	-	TRBV7-9	TRBJ1-5	TGTGCCAGCAGCTTAGGACAGTTGGATCAGCCCCAGCATTTT	CASSLGQLDQPQHF
TRBD1	-	TRBV7-9	TRBJ2-6	TGTGCCAGCAGCTTAGCCCTGGGACAGGGCAGCTCTGGGGCCAACGTCCTGACTTTC	CASSLALGQGSSGANVLTF
-	-	TRBV29-1	TRBJ1-4	TGCAGCGTTCGATTCGCTCGAAATGAAAAACTGTTTTTT	CSVRFARNEKLFF
-	few	TRBV6-1	TRBJ1-5	TGTGCCAGCAGTGAAGGGGGAGGCGGTCAGCCCCAGCATTTT	CASSEGGGGQPQHF
TRBD2	once	TRBV5-1	TRBJ2-1	TGCGCCAGCAGCTTGGCCCCGGGGACTAGCGGACGAAATGAGCAGTTCTTC	CASSLAPGTSGRNEQFF
-	-	TRBV5-4	TRBJ1-6	TGTGCCAGCAGTAGGGTTAGTTTCAACTCCTATAATTCACCCCTCCACTTT	CASSRVSFNSYNSPLHF
TRBD1	-	TRBV4-1	TRBJ1-2	TGCGCCAGCAGCCGTCCGGGACAGAGCTTTGGCTACACCTTC	CASSRPGQSFGYTF
-	-	TRBV5-4	TRBJ2-2	TGTGCCAGCAGCTTGGTTTCAGGGATCCCCGGGGAGCTGTTTTTT	CASSLVSGIPGELFF
-	-	TRBV11-3	TRBJ2-4	TGTGCCAGCAGCTTAGGGGAAAACATTCAGTACTTC	CASSLGENIQYF
-	-	TRBV14	TRBJ2-1	TGTGCCAGCAGCCACGAAAGTGGACGGTCTAATGAGCAGTTCTTC	CASSHESGRSNEQFF
-	once	TRBV10-3	TRBJ2-1	TGTGCCATCAGTGAGTCCCCCACAAATGAGCAGTTCTTC	CAISESPTNEQFF
-	-	TRBV27	TRBJ1-5	TGTGCCAGCAGAGGTGTGCCCGGTGAGGGGCCCCAGCATTTT	CASRGVPGEGPQHF
TRBD1	-	TRBV7-6	TRBJ2-5	TGTGCCAGCAGCTTAATGGGACAGGTCTCTTCCGAGACCCAGTACTTC	CASSLMGQVSSETQYF
-	-	TRBV5-1	TRBJ2-7	TGCGCCAGCAGCCAAGACTACTCCAGGGGGGAGATGGGCTACGAGCAGTACTTC	CASSQDYSRGEMGYEQYF
TRBD2	-	TRBV5-5	TRBJ2-3	TGTGCCAGCAGCAAGCTAGCGGGAGGGCCCACAGATACGCAGTATTTT	CASSKLAGGPTDTQYF
-	-	TRBV5-1	TRBJ1-1	TGCGCCAGCAGCTCGCCCGGGGGCACTGAAGCTTTCTTT	CASSSPGGTEAFF
TRBD2	-	TRBV5-4	TRBJ2-3	TGTGCCAGCAGCTTGGCTAGCGGGAGCGCAGATACGCAGTATTTT	CASSLASGSADTQYF
TRBD1	-	TRBV6-6	TRBJ2-2	TGTGCCAGCAGTCAACAGGGGGCGAGCACCGGGGAGCTGTTTTTT	CASSQQGASTGELFF
-	-	TRBV18	TRBJ2-1	TGTGCCAGCTCCATATCTTCGACCAGGAGCTCCTACAATGAGCAGTTCTTC	CASSISSTRSSYNEQFF
-	-	TRBV5-1	TRBJ2-3	TGCGCCAGCAGCTGGGGACCGGTGACAGGCACAGATACGCAGTATTTT	CASSWGPVTGTDTQYF
-	-	TRBV5-5	TRBJ1-4	TGTGCCAGCAGCTTCGGGCGCCTAAATGAAAAACTGTTTTTT	CASSFGRLNEKLFF
TRBD1	-	TRBV6-5	TRBJ1-1	TGTGCCAGCAGTTACAGGGGGCTTATGGACACTGAAGCTTTCTTT	CASSYRGLMDTEAFF
TRBD1	-	TRBV4-3	TRBJ1-3	TGCGCCAGCAGCCAAGAAACAGGGGGGCCTGGAAACACCATATATTTT	CASSQETGGPGNTIYF
TRBD1	-	TRBV28	TRBJ2-3	TGTGCCAGCATTGACAGGGCCTTCGGCACAGATACGCAGTATTTT	CASIDRAFGTDTQYF
-	-	TRBV11-2	TRBJ2-2	TGTGCCAGCAGCGCACAACTTCTGAACACCGGGGAGCTGTTTTTT	CASSAQLLNTGELFF
-	-	TRBV7-9	TRBJ1-2	TGTGCCAGCAGCTCCGCCAGGAAGGATTTAGGAACCCACTACACCTTC	CASSSARKDLGTHYTF
TRBD2	-	TRBV7-9	TRBJ2-3	TGTGCCAGCAGCTTAGCGGGGACTAGCGTTGATACGCAGTATTTT	CASSLAGTSVDTQYF
TRBD1	-	TRBV5-4	TRBJ1-1	TGTGCCAGCAGCCTGGCGACAGGGGGGAACACTGAAGCTTTCTTT	CASSLATGGNTEAFF
-	-	TRBV5-4	TRBJ2-3	TGTGCCAGCAGCTTGGAATCAACAGATACGCAGTATTTT	CASSLESTDTQYF
-	few	TRBV28	TRBJ1-5	TGTGCCAGCAGGTCTAATCAGCCCCAGCATTTT	CASRSNQPQHF
-	-	TRBV10-3	TRBJ1-5	TGTGCCACAAGCACGGGAAATAGCAATCAGCCCCAGCATTTT	CATSTGNSNQPQHF
-	-	TRBV9	TRBJ2-1	TGTGCCAGCAGCGTAGCGGGGGATCCCTACAATGAGCAGTTCTTC	CASSVAGDPYNEQFF
-	-	TRBV9	TRBJ1-2	TGTGCCAGCAGCGTAGGATTGGAGGGAAGTGGCTACACCTTC	CASSVGLEGSGYTF
TRBD1	-	TRBV19	TRBJ2-3	TGTGCCAGTAGTATCAGGGACAGGGGTCCAGATACGCAGTATTTT	CASSIRDRGPDTQYF
-	-	TRBV30	TRBJ1-6	TGTGCCTGGAGTTTGATGCAGAGCTCCTATAATTCACCCCTCCACTTT	CAWSLMQSSYNSPLHF
-	-	TRBV18	TRBJ1-6	TGTGCCAGCTCACCGACTGCCGGGACCCCTTATATCGGACTCCACTTT	CASSPTAGTPYIGLHF
-	-	TRBV4-1	TRBJ2-7	TGCGCCAGCAGCCAGGGGACCCTGAACCTCTACGAGCAGTACTTC	CASSQGTLNLYEQYF
-	-	TRBV28	TRBJ2-7	TGTGCCAGCAGCCGGAGACGGACAAACGCCTACGAGCAGTACTTC	CASSRRRTNAYEQYF
TRBD1	-	TRBV7-2	TRBJ2-7	TGTGCCAGCAGCCTCGACAGGGGGCGGGAGCAGTACTTC	CASSLDRGREQYF
-	once	TRBV6-5	TRBJ1-5	TGTGCCAGCAGTTACTCGAGCAGGGCTGGCAATCAGCCCCAGCATTTT	CASSYSSRAGNQPQHF
-	-	TRBV5-1	TRBJ1-1	TGCGCCAGCAGCTTGGAGGGCCACCCGAGCACTGAAGCTTTCTTT	CASSLEGHPSTEAFF